The 12 T cell receptor beta chains given below trace back to one sample, sequenced in a study of early T cells in non-severe SARS-CoV-2 infection. TCRdb called the 5' RACE reads again in MiXCR, with one record for every CDR3 protein. Of 60,000 to 75,000 distinct CDR3 sequences listed, 4.6% are singletons. The sequences come from whole blood, collected at baseline. The receptors derive from an adult who was a healthcare worker with PCR-confirmed SARS-CoV-2 infection or an uninfected control (not recorded which). The donor label of this sample is uncertain.

This clonotype was picked up many times. The chain couples TRBV28 to TRBJ1-6; D gene uncertain. This CDR3 contains 13 residues. V lost 4 bases and J 8 bases, leaving 9 bases between the germline ends. The germline gives CDR1 MDHEN, CDR2 SYDVKM. The CDR3 is CASSWRGYSPLHF. In nucleotides, the CDR3 is TGTGCCAGCAGTTGGCGGGGATATTCACCCCTCCACTTT.

This clonotype has just a few counts. The rearrangement uses TRBV2 and TRBJ1-5; D remains unclear. The germline V gene encodes CDR1 SNHLY and CDR2 FYNNEI. The CDR3 contains 15 residues. V gave up 2 bases and J gave up 4 bases, with 12 bases separating them. The CDR3 region is CASSENSRANQPQHF. CDR3 in DNA: TGTGCCAGCAGTGAAAATTCGAGGGCGAATCAGCCCCAGCATTTT.

The table lists this clonotype with many counts. The rearrangement uses TRBV12-3 or TRBV12-4 and TRBJ1-5; the D is unclear. V lost 3 bases, J lost 2 bases, and 14 bases lay in between. The CDR3 is 16 amino acids. Here the CDR3 DNA reads TGTGCCAGCAGTTTCCTCCACCTGGGCGGCAATCAGCCCCAGCATTTT. Translating it yields CASSFLHLGGNQPQHF.

The table lists this clonotype with a few counts. The chain joins TRBV28 to TRBJ2-5; TRBD1 is a possible D gene (6 bases). Germline loops: CDR1 MDHEN, CDR2 SYDVKM. Deletions cut 6 bases from V and 2 bases from J, with 16 bases between. CDR3 size: 15 residues. CDR3 in DNA: TGTGCCAGCAGCTTTAGCCGGGACACTCAAGAGACCCAGTACTTC. Encoded protein: CASSFSRDTQETQYF.

This clonotype showed up many times. The rearrangement links TRBV12-3 or TRBV12-4 to TRBJ1-1, with D possibly TRBD1 on 5 matching bases. With 6 bases removed from V and 3 bases from J, the gap between germline ends came to 14 bases. This CDR3 is 14 amino acids long. The CDR3 DNA sequence: TGTGCCAGCAGAAGCGACAGTGATTACACTGAAGCTTTCTTT. This gives the protein CASRSDSDYTEAFF.

In its sample, this clonotype was seen many times. V gene TRBV27 combines with J gene TRBJ2-3; 10 bases are shared with TRBD1. V gave up 5 bases and J gave up 3 bases; unmatched junction bases: 8. The CDR3 consists of 16 residues. From germline, CDR1 is MNHEY and CDR2 SMNVEV (reference sequence). The chain's CDR3 is CASSPGTGAITDTQYF. Here the CDR3 DNA reads TGTGCCAGCAGTCCAGGGACAGGGGCTATTACAGATACGCAGTATTTT.

This clonotype was detected a few times. The chain recombines TRBV12-3 or TRBV12-4 with TRBJ1-4; D gene ambiguous. Deletions cut 7 bases from V and 8 bases from J, with 11 bases between. The CDR3 has 12 residues. The CDR3 sequence: CASTQQTEKLFF. CDR3 in DNA: TGTGCCAGCACCCAACAGACCGAAAAACTGTTTTTT.

This clonotype was detected a few times. This sequence joins TRBV28 and TRBJ2-7, with a weak D call TRBD1 (6 bases). Germline V gene data show CDR1 as MDHEN and CDR2 as SYDVKM. V lost 5 bases and J 4 bases, leaving 9 bases between the germline ends. The CDR3 spans 12 residues. CDR3 coding DNA: TGTGCCAGCAGTGAAACAGGGTACGAGCAGTACTTC. It yields the protein CASSETGYEQYF.

The chain uses TRBV7-9 and TRBJ1-3; D not certain. Deletions cut 1 base from V and 0 bases from J, with 7 bases between. Germline-derived CDR1 and CDR2 are SEHNR and FQNEAQ (reference sequence). This CDR3 has 15 residues. The CDR3 DNA reads as TGTGCCAGCAGCTTAGGGGCCCACTCTGGAAACACCATATATTTT. It codes for CASSLGAHSGNTIYF.

This clonotype occurred many times. The J gene is TRBJ1-1, the V gene TRBV12-3 or TRBV12-4; D call uncertain. This CDR3 is built from 18 residues. V lost 6 bases and J lost 0, with 23 bases in between. In nucleotides, the CDR3 is TGTGCCAGCAGCTTTGCCCCTTCCGGACGGCCTATGAACACTGAAGCTTTCTTT. Amino acids: CASSFAPSGRPMNTEAFF.

This clonotype was counted many times. The J gene is TRBJ2-7, the V gene TRBV10-3; D is perhaps TRBD1 (5 bases). CDR3 length equals 14 residues. In germline, CDR1 is ENHRY, CDR2 SYGVKD. V lost 2 bases to trimming and J lost 5 bases, with 13 bases between them. Written as DNA, the CDR3 is TGTGCCATCAGTGAGACAAAGACAGCAAACGAGCAGTACTTC. Protein product: CAISETKTANEQYF.

This clonotype appeared a few times. As the CDR3 is not closed by the conserved phenylalanine or tryptophan, this likely results from a read error. The chain carries TRBV20-1 and TRBJ2-2, with D hard to call. The CDR3 loop spans 12 amino acids. The V end lost 3 bases, the J end lost 1 base, and 3 bases lay between the germline ends. Germline CDR1 and CDR2: DFQATT and SNEGSKA (reference sequence). The CDR3 protein is CSASKNTGELFS. In DNA, the CDR3 is TGCAGTGCTAGTAAGAACACCGGGGAGCTGTTTTCT.